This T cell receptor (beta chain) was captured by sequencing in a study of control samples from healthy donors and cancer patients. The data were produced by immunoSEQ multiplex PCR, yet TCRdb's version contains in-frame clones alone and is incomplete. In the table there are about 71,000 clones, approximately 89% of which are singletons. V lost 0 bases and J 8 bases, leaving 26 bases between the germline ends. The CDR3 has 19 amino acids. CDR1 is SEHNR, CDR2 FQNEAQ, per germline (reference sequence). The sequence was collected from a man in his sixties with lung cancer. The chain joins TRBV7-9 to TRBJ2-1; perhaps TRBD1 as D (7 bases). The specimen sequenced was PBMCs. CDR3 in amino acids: CASSLATGRRGRVTDEQFF. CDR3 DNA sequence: TGTGCCAGCAGCTTAGCAACGGGTAGGAGGGGGCGCGTAACAGATGAGCAGTTCTTC.